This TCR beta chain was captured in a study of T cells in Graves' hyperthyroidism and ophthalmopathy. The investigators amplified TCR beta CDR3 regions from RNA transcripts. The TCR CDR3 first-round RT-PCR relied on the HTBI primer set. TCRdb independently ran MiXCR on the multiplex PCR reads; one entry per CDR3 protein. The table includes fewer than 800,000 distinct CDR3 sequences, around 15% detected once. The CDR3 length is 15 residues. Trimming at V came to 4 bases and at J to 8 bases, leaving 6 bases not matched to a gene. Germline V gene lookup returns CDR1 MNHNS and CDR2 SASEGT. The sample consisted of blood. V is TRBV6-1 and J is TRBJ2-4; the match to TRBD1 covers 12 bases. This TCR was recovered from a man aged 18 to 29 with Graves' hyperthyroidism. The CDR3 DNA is TGTGCCAGCAGTGGGGGACAGGGGGCTTCATACATTCAGTACTTC. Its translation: CASSGGQGASYIQYF.